The clone carrying this T cell receptor (beta chain) was detected only a few times. Its antigen is currently unknown. The same CDR3 is also encoded by other DNA sequences in this sample. Germline lookup yields CDR1 LNHNV and CDR2 YYDKDF (reference sequence). The ends lost 0 bases at V and 0 bases at J; junction bases unmatched: 2. The CDR3 consists of 16 residues. Libraries were prepared by immunoSEQ multiplex PCR; TCRdb keeps only in-frame clonotypes and omits some of them. The data contain around 500,000 clones, around 73% of them seen just once; the ten biggest clones take up around 12%. This sample is drawn from a study of shared clonotypes between healthy human individuals. The study, taken as a whole, reports: Among donors, clonotype sharing was expected to be affected by sequencing depth.

The J gene is TRBJ1-3, the V gene TRBV15, with TRBD1 matching over 7 bases. This TCR was recovered from a woman aged 40 to 49 in good health. Some clones in this sample may be carry-over from other donors' samples. Sequencing was carried out using PBMCs. The CDR3 loop is CATSRDRGSSGNTIYF. The CDR3 bases are TGTGCCACCAGCAGAGACAGGGGGAGCTCTGGAAACACCATATATTTT.